The rows below give T cell receptor beta chains drawn from one sample of a study of blood T cell repertoires in COVID-19. Method: immunoSEQ multiplex PCR; TCRdb's copy keeps in-frame clones and lacks some. The top ten hold roughly 7.1% of the sample, which has 250,000 to 350,000 clones, around 87% seen once. Sequenced material: peripheral blood. The receptors originated from a woman aged 50 to 65 who had recovered from COVID-19. Each CDR3 is given without its conserved first and last residue. Rows give clone size only sometimes, using once, few, many, or a class for an expanded clone.

CDR3,V,J,size
ASSDSTAQPQH,TRBV6-5,TRBJ1-5,.
ASQRGNTYEQY,TRBV12-2,TRBJ2-7,.
ASNLGRGYT,TRBV6-5,TRBJ1-2,.
ASSPGVSSYEQY,TRBV3-1/TRBV3-2,TRBJ2-7,.
AWRPADTQY,TRBV30,TRBJ2-3,.
ASSFPDRFYGYT,TRBV28,TRBJ1-2,few
ASSVGASDSNQPQH,TRBV9,TRBJ1-5,.
ASSLLRQGTLNTEAF,TRBV7-2,TRBJ1-1,.
ASSGSQGFFTEAF,TRBV10-1,TRBJ1-1,.
ASSQTSGRAGEQY,TRBV14,TRBJ2-7,.